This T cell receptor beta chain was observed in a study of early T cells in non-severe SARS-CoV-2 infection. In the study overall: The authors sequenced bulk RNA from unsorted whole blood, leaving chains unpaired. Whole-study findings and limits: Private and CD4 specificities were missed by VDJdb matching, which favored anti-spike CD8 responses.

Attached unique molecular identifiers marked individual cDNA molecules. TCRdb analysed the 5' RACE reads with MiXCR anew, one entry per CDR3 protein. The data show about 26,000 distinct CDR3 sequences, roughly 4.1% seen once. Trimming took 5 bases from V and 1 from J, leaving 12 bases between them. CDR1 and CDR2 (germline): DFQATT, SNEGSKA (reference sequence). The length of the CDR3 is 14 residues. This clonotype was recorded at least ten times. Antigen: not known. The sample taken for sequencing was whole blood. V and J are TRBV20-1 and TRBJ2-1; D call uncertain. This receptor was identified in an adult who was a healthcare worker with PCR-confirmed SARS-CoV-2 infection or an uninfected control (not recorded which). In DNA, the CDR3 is TGCAGTGCTTTGTGGGCACGGTCCTACAATGAGCAGTTCTTC. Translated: CSALWARSYNEQFF.